These 14 T cell receptor beta chains share one sample of origin, sequenced in a study of CD4 T cells in relation to SARS-CoV-2 and coronaviruses. Only in-frame clones appear in the TCRdb table, and some are missing; sequencing was by immunoSEQ multiplex PCR. The sample carries 20,000 to 25,000 clones, about two thirds recorded once. CD4+ T cells from unexposed donors were obtained before the COVID-19 pandemic (2011-2018). After about ten days of culture, CD4+ T cells were isolated. These receptors' antigens are unknown. Sequencing was performed on CD4+ T cells from PBMCs, cultured in vitro. These receptors were obtained from a human donor in good health.

The chain employs TRBV4-2 and TRBJ1-1; D unclear. Between the trimmed V and J ends, which lost 4 bases and 6 bases, there was a span of 12 bases. From germline, CDR1 is LGHNA and CDR2 YNFKEQ. The CDR3 loop spans 13 amino acids. CDR3 nucleotides: TGTGCCAGCAGCCCCCATCGGGTGGCTGAAGCTTTCTTT. Its translation is CASSPHRVAEAFF.

The chain is built from TRBV12-3 or TRBV12-4 and TRBJ1-5; D is undetermined. V lost 2 bases and J lost 11, with 10 bases in between. The CDR3 contains 12 residues. CDR3 DNA sequence: TGTGCCAGCAGTTTAATGCAGGATACCCAGCATTTT. It translates to CASSLMQDTQHF.

This clone was seen only once. The chain links TRBV12-3 or TRBV12-4 to TRBJ1-4; D remains unclear. Trimming removed 11 bases at V and 10 bases at J, with 8 bases between. This CDR3 contains 9 residues. CDR3 nucleotides: TGTGCCCGGATGGGAAAACTGTTTTTT. This translates into CARMGKLFF.

V gene TRBV2 combines with J gene TRBJ2-2, with D perhaps matching TRBD2 (6 bases). The germline V gene encodes CDR1 SNHLY and CDR2 FYNNEI. V was shortened by 5 bases and J by 1 base, with 14 bases between the two germline ends. The CDR3 extends over 16 amino acids. The CDR3 loop reads CASSWGDSMNTGELFF. In nucleotides, the CDR3 is TGTGCCAGCAGTTGGGGGGACTCGATGAACACCGGGGAGCTGTTTTTT.

The chain links TRBV14 to TRBJ2-1; 7 positions agree with TRBD1. The V and J ends lost 4 bases and 4 bases, in that order; junction bases with no gene match: 7. Germline V gene data show CDR1 as SGHDN and CDR2 as FVKESK. The CDR3 has 15 amino acids. CDR3 loop: CASSLNRGLYNEQFF. CDR3 DNA: TGTGCCAGCAGCCTGAACAGGGGCCTATACAATGAGCAGTTCTTC.

CDR3 in amino acids: CASSERGAGYGYTF. As DNA, the CDR3 is TGTGCCAGCAGTGAGAGGGGGGCAGGATATGGCTACACCTTC. The chain has TRBV6-1 and TRBJ1-2, with a possible D match to TRBD1 (6 bases). Germline V gene lookup returns CDR1 MNHNS and CDR2 SASEGT. Trimming removed 3 bases at V and 5 bases at J, with 13 bases between. The CDR3 covers 14 residues.

V gene TRBV5-4 combines with J gene TRBJ1-2, with TRBD1 identical over 10 bases. The CDR3 is 16 residues long. CDR1 is SGHNT and CDR2 is YYREEE in the germline V gene (reference sequence). Trimming cost V 0 bases and J 4 bases; bases outside gene matches: 6. In DNA form, the CDR3 reads TGTGCCAGCAGCTTGGCTGGACAGGGGGACCTCTATGGCTACACCTTC. Its translation: CASSLAGQGDLYGYTF.

The gene calls are TRBV5-6 and TRBJ1-5; D uncertain. Deletions cut 1 base from V and 4 bases from J, with 18 bases between. This CDR3 is built from 17 residues. The germline CDR1 and CDR2 sequences are SGHDT and YYEEEE. CDR3 residues: CASSLMANLGRNQPQHF. In DNA form, the CDR3 reads TGTGCCAGCAGCTTGATGGCTAACTTGGGTCGGAATCAGCCCCAGCATTTT.

This chain uses TRBV5-1 with TRBJ2-5; no clear D gene. Trimming left V 3 bases short and J 9 bases short, with 9 bases between. In germline, CDR1 is SGHRS, CDR2 YFSETQ. The CDR3 length is 11 residues. The DNA of the CDR3 is TGCGCCAGCAGCTCCCGTGCGGCCCAGTACTTC. Its translation is CASSSRAAQYF.

The chain uses TRBV18 and TRBJ1-1; 9 bases match TRBD1. V shed 3 bases, J shed 0 bases, and the junction held 2 bases outside the gene matches. Germline loops: CDR1 KGHSH, CDR2 LQKENI. The length of the CDR3 is 15 residues. The CDR3 nucleotides are TGTGCCAGCTCACCGGGACAGGGACTGAACACTGAAGCTTTCTTT. Translating it yields CASSPGQGLNTEAFF.

The chain joins TRBV3-1 (or the pseudogene TRBV3-2) to TRBJ2-1; 10 bases match TRBD2. Germline V gene lookup returns CDR1 LGHDT and CDR2 YNNKEL (reference sequence). With V trimmed by 0 bases and J by 3 bases, 11 bases remained unmatched. This CDR3 spans 19 amino acids. CDR3: CASSQETTRTSGSYNEQFF. CDR3 bases: TGTGCCAGCAGCCAAGAGACCACGAGGACTAGCGGCAGCTACAATGAGCAGTTCTTC.

This clone is a singleton in its sample. The V gene is TRBV19, the J gene TRBJ2-3, with TRBD1 as a possible D gene (5 bases). V was pared by 11 bases and J by 5 bases, with 14 bases between. The CDR3 consists of 12 residues. In germline, CDR1 is LNHDA, CDR2 SQIVND (reference sequence). In nucleotides, the CDR3 is TGTGCCGTAGGCAGGGTAGGAGATACGCAGTATTTT. Amino acid sequence: CAVGRVGDTQYF. Together with reference TRBV19 and TRBJ2-3, the CDR3 gives the full variable domain: DGGITQSPKYLFRKEGQNVTLSCEQNLNHDAMYWYRQDPGQGLRLIYYSQIVNDFQKGDIAEGYSVSREKKESFPLTVTSAQKNPTAFYLCAVGRVGDTQYFGPGTRLTVL.

The rearrangement joins TRBV5-1 to TRBJ1-3; D ambiguous. The V end was cut by 5 bases, the J end by 2 bases, with 8 bases between. The germline V gene has CDR1 SGHRS and CDR2 YFSETQ. CDR3 length equals 13 residues. CDR3 residues: CASRGTTGNTIYF. CDR3 in DNA: TGCGCCAGCAGGGGAACGACTGGAAACACCATATATTTT.

J is TRBJ2-7 and V is TRBV4-3; 10 nucleotides agree with TRBD1. Germline CDR1 is LGHNA and CDR2 is YSLEER. With 1 base clipped from V and 3 bases from J, the junction kept 6 bases outside the gene matches. The CDR3 contains 16 residues. Written as DNA, the CDR3 is TGCGCCAGCAGCCAAGCACCCGGGACAGGGGTCTACGAGCAGTACTTC. This sequence encodes CASSQAPGTGVYEQYF.